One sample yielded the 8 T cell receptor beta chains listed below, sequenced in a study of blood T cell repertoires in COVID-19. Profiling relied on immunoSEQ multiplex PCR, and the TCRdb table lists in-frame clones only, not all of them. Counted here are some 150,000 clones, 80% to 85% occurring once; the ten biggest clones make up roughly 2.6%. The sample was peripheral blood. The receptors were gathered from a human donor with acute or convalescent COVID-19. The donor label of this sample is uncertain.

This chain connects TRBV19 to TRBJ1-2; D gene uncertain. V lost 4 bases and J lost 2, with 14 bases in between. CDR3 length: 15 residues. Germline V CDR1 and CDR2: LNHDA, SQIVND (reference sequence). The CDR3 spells CASSTVWRLNYGYTF. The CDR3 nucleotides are TGTGCCAGTAGTACCGTATGGCGGTTGAACTATGGCTACACCTTC.

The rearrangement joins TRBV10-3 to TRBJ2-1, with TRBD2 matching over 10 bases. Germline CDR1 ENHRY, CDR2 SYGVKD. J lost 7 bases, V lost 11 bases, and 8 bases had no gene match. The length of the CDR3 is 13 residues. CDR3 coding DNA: TGTGCCGCCAGCGGGAGGGCCAGGAATGAGCAGTTCTTC. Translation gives CAASGRARNEQFF.

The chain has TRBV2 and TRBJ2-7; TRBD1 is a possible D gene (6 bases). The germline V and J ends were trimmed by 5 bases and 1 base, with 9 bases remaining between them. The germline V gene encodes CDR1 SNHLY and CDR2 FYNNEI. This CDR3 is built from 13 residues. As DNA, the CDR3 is TGTGCCAGCAGTCCAGACAGGTCCTACGAGCAGTACTTC. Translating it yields CASSPDRSYEQYF.

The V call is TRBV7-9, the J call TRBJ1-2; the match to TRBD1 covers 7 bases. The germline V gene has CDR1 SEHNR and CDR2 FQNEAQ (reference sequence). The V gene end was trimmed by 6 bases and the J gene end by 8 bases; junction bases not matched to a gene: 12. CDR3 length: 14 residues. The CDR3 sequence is CASRRYEGQLGYTF. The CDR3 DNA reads TGTGCCAGCAGACGTTATGAGGGACAGCTAGGCTACACCTTC.

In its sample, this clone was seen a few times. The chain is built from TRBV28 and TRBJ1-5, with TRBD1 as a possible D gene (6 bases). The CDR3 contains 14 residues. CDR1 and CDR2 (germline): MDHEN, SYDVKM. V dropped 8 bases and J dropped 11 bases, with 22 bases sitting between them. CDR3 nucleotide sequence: TGTGCCAGCGTCCCGCCGGGACACCTTTTCGCCCAGCATTTT. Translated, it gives CASVPPGHLFAQHF.

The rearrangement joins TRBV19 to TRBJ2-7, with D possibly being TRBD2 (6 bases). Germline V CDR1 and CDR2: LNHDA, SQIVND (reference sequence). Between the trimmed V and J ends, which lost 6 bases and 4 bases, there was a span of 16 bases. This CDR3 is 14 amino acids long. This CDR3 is CASSGGLGGYEQYF. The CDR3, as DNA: TGTGCCAGTAGCGGGGGTCTAGGCGGTTACGAGCAGTACTTC.

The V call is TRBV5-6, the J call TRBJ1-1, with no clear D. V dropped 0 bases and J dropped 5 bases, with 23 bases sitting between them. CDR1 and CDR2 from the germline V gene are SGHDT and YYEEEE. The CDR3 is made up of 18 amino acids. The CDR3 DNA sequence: TGTGCCAGCAGCTTGGATTGGTCGACGGAGCCCTCCCGGACTGAAGCTTTCTTT. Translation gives CASSLDWSTEPSRTEAFF. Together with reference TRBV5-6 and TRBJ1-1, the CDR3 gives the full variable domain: DAGVTQSPTHLIKTRGQQVTLRCSPKSGHDTVSWYQQALGQGPQFIFQYYEEEERQRGNFPDRFSGHQFPNYSSELNVNALLLGDSALYLCASSLDWSTEPSRTEAFFGQGTRLTVV.

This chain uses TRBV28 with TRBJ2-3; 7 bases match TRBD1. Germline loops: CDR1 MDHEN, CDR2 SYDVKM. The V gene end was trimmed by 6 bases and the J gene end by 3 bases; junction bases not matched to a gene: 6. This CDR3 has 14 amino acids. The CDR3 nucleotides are TGTGCCAGCAGCGGACAGGTTAAGACAGATACGCAGTATTTT. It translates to CASSGQVKTDTQYF.